Each of the 31 T cell receptor beta chains below was sequenced from the same sample in a study of cytomegalovirus exposure and HLA in healthy donors. Primers for the PCR totalled 60 Vbeta and 13 Jbeta. Libraries were prepared by immunoSEQ multiplex PCR; TCRdb keeps only in-frame clonotypes and omits some of them. The sample has about 190,000 clones; more than 65% are singletons. Sequencing was carried out using PBMCs. Receptors were obtained from a man in his forties in good health and CMV-seropositive.

This clone was recorded only once. V and J are TRBV4-1 and TRBJ1-2, with D perhaps TRBD1 (5 bases). The CDR3 is made up of 15 amino acids. Germline CDR1 and CDR2: MGHRA and YSYEKL. With 2 bases removed from V and 7 bases from J, the gap between germline ends came to 17 bases. The CDR3 protein is CASSQPTSRESGYTF. In DNA, the CDR3 is TGCGCCAGCAGCCAACCTACAAGCAGGGAATCTGGCTACACCTTC.

The chain carries TRBV5-1 and TRBJ2-5, with unresolved D. Trimming took 1 base from V and 0 from J, leaving 13 bases between them. This CDR3 contains 16 residues. The germline V gene has CDR1 SGHRS and CDR2 YFSETQ. CDR3 amino acids: CASSLSSRKYQETQYF. CDR3 DNA: TGCGCCAGCAGCTTGTCGTCTAGGAAGTACCAAGAGACCCAGTACTTC. Looking up the rest from reference TRBV5-1 and TRBJ2-5 gives the full variable domain: KAGVTQTPRYLIKTRGQQVTLSCSPISGHRSVSWYQQTPGQGLQFLFEYFSETQRNKGNFPGRFSGRQFSNSRSEMNVSTLELGDSALYLCASSLSSRKYQETQYFGPGTRLLVL.

This chain connects TRBV19 to TRBJ2-3; 9 nucleotides match TRBD1. The CDR3 extends over 15 amino acids. Germline lookup yields CDR1 LNHDA and CDR2 SQIVND (reference sequence). Trimming at V came to 6 bases and at J to 5 bases, leaving 9 bases not matched to a gene. This chain's CDR3 is CASSHGTGRGDTQYF. For the CDR3, the DNA is TGTGCCAGTAGCCATGGGACAGGGAGGGGAGATACGCAGTATTTT. Full variable domain (rest looked up from reference TRBV19 and TRBJ2-3): DGGITQSPKYLFRKEGQNVTLSCEQNLNHDAMYWYRQDPGQGLRLIYYSQIVNDFQKGDIAEGYSVSREKKESFPLTVTSAQKNPTAFYLCASSHGTGRGDTQYFGPGTRLTVL.

This clone was detected once. The genes are TRBV11-1 and TRBJ2-1; 7 nucleotides agree with TRBD2. CDR1 and CDR2 from the germline V gene are SGHAT and FQDESV (reference sequence). V gave up 1 base and J gave up 4 bases; unmatched junction bases: 7. The CDR3 covers 16 residues. CDR3 protein: CASSLVRGRVYNEQFF. CDR3 sequence (DNA): TGTGCCAGCAGCTTAGTGCGGGGGAGAGTTTACAATGAGCAGTTCTTC.

V is TRBV5-4 and J is TRBJ2-1; D ambiguous. V was cut by 4 bases and J by 5 bases, with 13 bases left in between. This CDR3 is built from 14 residues. Germline V gives CDR1 SGHNT, CDR2 YYREEE (reference sequence). The CDR3 DNA reads TGTGCCAGCAGCCAAGATAAACGGGACAATGAGCAGTTCTTC. Amino acids: CASSQDKRDNEQFF.

The chain has TRBV4-3 and TRBJ2-3; D perhaps matches TRBD1 (8 bases). The CDR3 covers 14 residues. The germline V gene encodes CDR1 LGHNA and CDR2 YSLEER. V shed 8 bases and J shed 3 bases, with 15 bases lying between them. The CDR3 protein is CASANRGGTDTQYF. The DNA of the CDR3 is TGCGCCAGCGCCAACAGGGGGGGGACAGATACGCAGTATTTT.

This rearrangement joins TRBV5-1 to TRBJ2-3, with 10 positions matching TRBD2. This CDR3 spans 16 amino acids. The ends lost 1 base at V and 2 bases at J; junction bases unmatched: 4. From germline, CDR1 is SGHRS and CDR2 YFSETQ. CDR3 in DNA: TGCGCCAGCAGCTTGACTAGCGGGACCTACACAGATACGCAGTATTTT. It specifies CASSLTSGTYTDTQYF.

The rearrangement links TRBV9 to TRBJ2-7, with 9 bases aligning to TRBD1. Germline CDR1 and CDR2: SGDLS and YYNGEE. The V segment lost 3 bases and the J segment 7 bases; nucleotides outside the gene matches: 8. The CDR3 totals 14 residues. The CDR3 bases are TGTGCCAGCAGCGGAGGGACAGGGAAGGGTGAGCAGTACTTC. Translating gives CASSGGTGKGEQYF.

This clone was seen once. CDR3 loop: CASSQAKGQINSPLHF. The CDR3 DNA follows: TGTGCCAGCAGCCAGGCAAAGGGACAGATAAATTCACCCCTCCACTTT. The J gene is TRBJ1-6, the V gene TRBV4-2, with 7 positions matching TRBD1. This CDR3 is built from 16 residues. Germline V gives CDR1 LGHNA, CDR2 YNFKEQ. Trimming at V came to 3 bases and at J to 7 bases, leaving 9 bases not matched to a gene.

This chain links TRBV7-8 with TRBJ2-2; D gene unclear. The V end lost 3 bases, the J end lost 4 bases, and 12 bases lay between the germline ends. Germline loops: CDR1 SGHVS, CDR2 FQNEAQ. CDR3 length: 15 amino acids. CDR3 loop: CASSFGGVGTGELFF. For the CDR3, the DNA is TGTGCCAGCAGCTTTGGCGGAGTAGGCACCGGGGAGCTGTTTTTT.

The chain has TRBV7-2 and TRBJ2-5; D is uncertain. V was clipped by 2 bases and J by 5 bases, with 12 bases between them. Per germline, CDR1 SGHTA and CDR2 FQGNSA. The CDR3 has 14 amino acids. The CDR3 coding sequence is TGTGCCAGCAGCTTAACCCCCCTCGGGGAGACCCAGTACTTC. Amino acid sequence: CASSLTPLGETQYF. The complete variable domain, with remaining parts taken from reference TRBV7-2 and TRBJ2-5, reads GAGVSQSPSNKVTEKGKDVELRCDPISGHTALYWYRQSLGQGLEFLIYFQGNSAPDKSGLPSDRFSAERTGGSVSTLTIQRTQQEDSAVYLCASSLTPLGETQYFGPGTRLLVL.

The chain links TRBV7-2 to TRBJ1-2, with D maybe TRBD1 (5 bases). This CDR3 has 19 amino acids. V lost 2 bases, J lost 6 bases, and 28 bases lay in between. Germline CDR1 and CDR2: SGHTA and FQGNSA. CDR3 sequence: CASSLTNGGSRTTGDGYTF. In nucleotides, the CDR3 is TGTGCCAGCAGCTTAACCAACGGGGGGAGTCGGACCACCGGCGATGGCTACACCTTC.

The V and J genes are TRBV11-3 and TRBJ2-5; D unclear. Germline CDR1 SGHNT, CDR2 YENEEA. CDR3 length equals 13 residues. Deletions cut 1 base from V and 4 bases from J, with 7 bases between. CDR3 sequence: CASSLGARETQYF. The CDR3 DNA sequence: TGTGCCAGCAGCTTAGGGGCCCGAGAGACCCAGTACTTC. Full variable domain (missing parts from reference TRBV11-3 and TRBJ2-5): EAGVVQSPRYKIIEKKQPVAFWCNPISGHNTLYWYLQNLGQGPELLIRYENEEAVDDSQLPKDRFSAERLKGVDSTLKIQPAELGDSAVYLCASSLGARETQYFGPGTRLLVL.

J is TRBJ2-1 and V is TRBV6-5; 12 bases agree with TRBD2. The CDR3 is 14 amino acids. CDR1 is MNHEY and CDR2 is SVGAGI in the germline V gene. The junction had 6 bases not matched to a gene; V was cut back by 8 bases and J by 7 bases. The CDR3 nucleotides are TGTGCCAGCCTTACTAGCGGGAGGTCGAATGAGCAGTTCTTC. It specifies CASLTSGRSNEQFF.

This chain connects TRBV27 to TRBJ2-7; TRBD1 agrees at 10 bases. This CDR3 spans 14 amino acids. From germline, CDR1 is MNHEY and CDR2 SMNVEV (reference sequence). The V and J ends lost 4 bases and 4 bases, in that order; junction bases with no gene match: 4. This CDR3 is CASSSRTGGYEQYF. The CDR3 DNA is TGTGCCAGCAGTTCCCGGACAGGGGGTTACGAGCAGTACTTC.

In nucleotides, the CDR3 is TGTGCCAGCAGCCAAGTACTAGCGGGGCTCGGAGATACGCAGTATTTT. Translating gives CASSQVLAGLGDTQYF. The chain links TRBV14 to TRBJ2-3, with 10 bases matching TRBD2. CDR3 length: 16 amino acids. The ends lost 1 base at V and 5 bases at J; junction bases unmatched: 6. The germline gives CDR1 SGHDN, CDR2 FVKESK.

The V call is TRBV11-3, the J call TRBJ2-1, with 8 bases fitting TRBD2. Unmatched junction bases numbered 5, after V lost 3 bases and J lost 4 bases. The CDR3 is 15 residues long. The germline V gene has CDR1 SGHNT and CDR2 YENEEA. CDR3 amino acids: CASSFDSGDYNEQFF. The CDR3, as DNA: TGTGCCAGCAGCTTCGATAGCGGGGATTACAATGAGCAGTTCTTC.

The V gene is TRBV27, the J gene TRBJ2-6; the D is unclear. CDR1 is MNHEY and CDR2 is SMNVEV in the germline V gene (reference sequence). CDR3 length: 15 residues. V was shortened by 4 bases and J by 1 base, with 8 bases between the two germline ends. CDR3 nucleotides: TGTGCCAGCAGTTCCTTGCGATCTGGGGCCAACGTCCTGACTTTC. The encoded protein is CASSSLRSGANVLTF.

The rearrangement joins TRBV11-2 to TRBJ1-3; no clear D. V lost 5 bases, J lost 0 bases, and 11 bases lay in between. CDR3 length equals 15 residues. The germline V gene encodes CDR1 SGHAT and CDR2 FQNNGV. The CDR3 spells CASSVHVSSGNTIYF. The CDR3 nucleotides read TGTGCCAGCAGCGTACATGTAAGCTCTGGAAACACCATATATTTT.

This chain uses TRBV7-9 with TRBJ1-6; D remains unclear. The CDR3 covers 13 residues. From germline, CDR1 is SEHNR and CDR2 FQNEAQ (reference sequence). V gave up 4 bases and J gave up 10 bases, with 11 bases separating them. CDR3 nucleotides: TGTGCCAGCAGCTCTCTCCCAGGATCACCCCTCCACTTT. Its translation: CASSSLPGSPLHF.

The CDR3 DNA reads as TGTGCCAGTAGTCCACGACAGGGTCGCTCCTACGAGCAGTACTTC. Protein: CASSPRQGRSYEQYF. This chain uses TRBV19 with TRBJ2-7, with TRBD1 matching 7 bases. The CDR3 runs to 15 residues. CDR1 is LNHDA, CDR2 SQIVND, per germline (reference sequence). V dropped 5 bases and J dropped 0; count of bases not matched to a gene: 7.

This clone came up once. The CDR3 DNA is TGTGCCAGCAGCCATCTAGCGGGAGGAGGGCAAGAGACCCAGTACTTC. Amino acids: CASSHLAGGGQETQYF. The chain has TRBV5-6 and TRBJ2-5; 11 nucleotides align to TRBD2. The CDR3 consists of 16 residues. In germline, CDR1 is SGHDT, CDR2 YYEEEE. V shed 4 bases and J 2 bases; nucleotides not matched to a gene: 7.

The chain uses TRBV19 and TRBJ2-1, with 15 bases aligning to TRBD2. The CDR3 has 18 residues. V lost 7 bases, J lost 1 base, and 8 bases stayed unmatched. Germline V gene data show CDR1 as LNHDA and CDR2 as SQIVND (reference sequence). Here the CDR3 reads CASNARTSGRGSYNEQFF. In nucleotides, the CDR3 is TGTGCCAGTAATGCAAGGACTAGCGGGAGGGGATCCTACAATGAGCAGTTCTTC.

The rearrangement joins TRBV18 to TRBJ2-5; D possibly corresponds to TRBD1 (6 bases). The length of the CDR3 is 12 residues. V lost 2 bases and J 13 bases, leaving 14 bases between the germline ends. The germline V gene has CDR1 KGHSH and CDR2 LQKENI. CDR3 protein: CASSPGDTETYF. The CDR3 nucleotides read TGTGCCAGCTCACCAGGGGACACTGAAACGTACTTC.

This chain uses TRBV6-1 with TRBJ2-7; possible D gene TRBD2, 5 bases. Germline values: CDR1 MNHNS, CDR2 SASEGT. There are 12 residues in the CDR3. V was clipped by 4 bases and J by 6 bases, with 10 bases between them. For the CDR3, the DNA is TGTGCCAGCAGTGGATCCGGAGGCGAGCAGTACTTC. Translating it yields CASSGSGGEQYF.

The rearrangement uses TRBV6-1 and TRBJ2-1; a possible D gene is TRBD2 (6 bases). The CDR3 has 15 amino acids. The V end was cut by 6 bases, the J end by 5 bases, with 17 bases between. Germline-derived CDR1 and CDR2 are MNHNS and SASEGT. In DNA form, the CDR3 reads TGTGCCAGCAGAGAAAGGGGCTGGGGGGACAATGAGCAGTTCTTC. It translates to CASRERGWGDNEQFF.

This chain joins TRBV18 and TRBJ2-3, with TRBD2 identical over 13 bases. V trimming: 3 bases; J trimming: 4 bases; junction bases outside the gene matches: 4. The CDR3 consists of 16 residues. Germline lookup yields CDR1 KGHSH and CDR2 LQKENI. CDR3 bases: TGTGCCAGCTCACCTTGGACTAGCGGGAGCGCAGATACGCAGTATTTT. Its translation: CASSPWTSGSADTQYF.

This clone came up once. V usage is TRBV5-4 and J usage is TRBJ2-3, with 12 positions matching TRBD2. This CDR3 comprises 17 residues. Germline V gene sequence: CDR1 SGHNT, CDR2 YYREEE (reference sequence). V trimming: 0 bases; J trimming: 2 bases; junction bases outside the gene matches: 4. The CDR3 is CASSLGASGGATDTQYF. CDR3 DNA: TGTGCCAGCAGCTTGGGCGCTAGCGGGGGGGCCACAGATACGCAGTATTTT.

The chain carries TRBV28 and TRBJ2-7, with a tentative D call TRBD1 (5 bases). Germline V gene lookup returns CDR1 MDHEN and CDR2 SYDVKM. The CDR3 length is 18 residues. V lost 5 bases and J lost 4, with 27 bases in between. The DNA of the CDR3 is TGTGCCAGCAGTCCCCGACATTCCGACCAAGGGGCGTTATACGAGCAGTACTTC. Residues: CASSPRHSDQGALYEQYF.

The J gene is TRBJ2-1, the V gene TRBV2; 8 nucleotides agree with TRBD2. V shed 7 bases and J 0 bases; nucleotides not matched to a gene: 17. Per the germline V gene, CDR1 is SNHLY and CDR2 is FYNNEI. CDR3 length equals 19 residues. Here the CDR3 reads CASKVGVFQAGASYNEQFF. CDR3 DNA sequence: TGTGCCAGCAAGGTGGGTGTGTTCCAAGCGGGGGCCTCCTACAATGAGCAGTTCTTC.

The genes are TRBV9 and TRBJ2-3, with 15 bases aligning to TRBD2. J lost 3 bases, V lost 6 bases, and 2 bases had no gene match. Germline V lookup: CDR1 SGDLS, CDR2 YYNGEE. This CDR3 is 15 amino acids long. The CDR3: CASTGLAGGTDTQYF. DNA for the CDR3: TGTGCCAGCACGGGACTAGCGGGGGGAACAGATACGCAGTATTTT. The variable domain in full, with the rest retrieved from reference TRBV9 and TRBJ2-3, is DSGVTQTPKHLITATGQRVTLRCSPRSGDLSVYWYQQSLDQGLQFLIQYYNGEERAKGNILERFSAQQFPDLHSELNLSSLELGDSALYFCASTGLAGGTDTQYFGPGTRLTVL.